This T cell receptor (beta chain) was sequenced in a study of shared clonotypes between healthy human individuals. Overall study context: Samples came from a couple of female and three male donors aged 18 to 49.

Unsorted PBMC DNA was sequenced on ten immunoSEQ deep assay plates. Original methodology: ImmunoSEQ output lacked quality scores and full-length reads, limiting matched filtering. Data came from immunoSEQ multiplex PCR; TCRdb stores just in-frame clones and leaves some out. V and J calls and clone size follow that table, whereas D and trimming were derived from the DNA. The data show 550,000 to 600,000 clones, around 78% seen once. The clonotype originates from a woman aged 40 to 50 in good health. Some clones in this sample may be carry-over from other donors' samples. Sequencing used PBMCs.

The CDR3 here is CASSALIQLNTEAFF. CDR3 nucleotides: TGTGCCAGCAGCGCCCTAATCCAACTGAACACTGAAGCTTTCTTT. The V and J genes are TRBV11-2 and TRBJ1-1; D uncertain. The CDR3 length is 15 residues. Looked up from germline, CDR1 is SGHAT and CDR2 is FQNNGV. Trimming cost V 5 bases and J 0 bases, with 13 bases left between them.